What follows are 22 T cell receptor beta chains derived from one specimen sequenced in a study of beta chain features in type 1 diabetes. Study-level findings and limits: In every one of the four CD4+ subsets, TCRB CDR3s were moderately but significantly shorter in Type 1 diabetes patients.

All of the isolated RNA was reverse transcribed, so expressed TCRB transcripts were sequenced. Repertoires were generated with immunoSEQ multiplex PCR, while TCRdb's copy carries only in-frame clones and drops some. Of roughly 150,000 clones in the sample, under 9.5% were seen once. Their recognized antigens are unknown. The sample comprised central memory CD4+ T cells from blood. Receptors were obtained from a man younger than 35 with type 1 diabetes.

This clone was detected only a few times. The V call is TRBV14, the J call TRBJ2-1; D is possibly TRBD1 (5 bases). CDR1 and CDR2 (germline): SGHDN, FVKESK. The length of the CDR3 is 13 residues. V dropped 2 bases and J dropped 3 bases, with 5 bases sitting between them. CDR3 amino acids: CASSQQGYNEQFF. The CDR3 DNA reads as TGTGCCAGCAGCCAACAGGGCTACAATGAGCAGTTCTTC.

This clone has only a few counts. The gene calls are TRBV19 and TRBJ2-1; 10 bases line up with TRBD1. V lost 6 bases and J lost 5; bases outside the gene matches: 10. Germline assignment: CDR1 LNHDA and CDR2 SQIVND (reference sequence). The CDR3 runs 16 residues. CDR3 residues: CASSDFGTGDNNEQFF. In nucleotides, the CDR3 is TGTGCCAGTAGCGACTTCGGGACAGGGGACAACAATGAGCAGTTCTTC.

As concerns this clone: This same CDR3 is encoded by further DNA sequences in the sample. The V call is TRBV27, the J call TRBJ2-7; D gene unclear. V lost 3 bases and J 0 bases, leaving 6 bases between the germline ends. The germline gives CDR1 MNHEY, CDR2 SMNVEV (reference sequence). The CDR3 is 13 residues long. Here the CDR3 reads CASSFSRSYEQYF. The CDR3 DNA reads TGTGCCAGCAGTTTTTCGCGCTCCTACGAGCAGTACTTC.

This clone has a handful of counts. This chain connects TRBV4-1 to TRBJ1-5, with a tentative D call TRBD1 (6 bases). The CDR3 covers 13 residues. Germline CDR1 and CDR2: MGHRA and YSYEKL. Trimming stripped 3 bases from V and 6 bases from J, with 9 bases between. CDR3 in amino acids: CASSHDRFQPQHF. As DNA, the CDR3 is TGCGCCAGCAGCCATGACAGGTTTCAGCCCCAGCATTTT.

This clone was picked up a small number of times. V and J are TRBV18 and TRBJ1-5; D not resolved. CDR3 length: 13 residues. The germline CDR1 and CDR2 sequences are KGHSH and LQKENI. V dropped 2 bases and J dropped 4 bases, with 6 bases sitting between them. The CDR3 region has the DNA TGTGCCAGCTCACCAGACAAGAATCAGCCCCAGCATTTT. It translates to CASSPDKNQPQHF.

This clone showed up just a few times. The CDR3 DNA reads TGTGCCAGCAGCTTTGACAGGGGTGGCTACACCTTC. Residues: CASSFDRGGYTF. The chain has TRBV5-4 and TRBJ1-2, with 8 bases aligning to TRBD1. This CDR3 spans 12 amino acids. CDR1 is SGHNT and CDR2 is YYREEE in the germline V gene (reference sequence). J gave up 7 bases and V 2 bases, and 1 base lay outside the gene matches.

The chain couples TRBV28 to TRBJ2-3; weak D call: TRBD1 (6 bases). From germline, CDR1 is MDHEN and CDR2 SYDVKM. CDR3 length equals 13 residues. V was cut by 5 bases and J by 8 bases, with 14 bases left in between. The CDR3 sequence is CASSLSRQATQYF. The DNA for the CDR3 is TGTGCCAGCAGTCTCTCTCGACAGGCTACGCAGTATTTT.

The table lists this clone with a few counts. This CDR3 reads CASSPQGNSGNTIYF. CDR3 bases: TGCGCCAGCAGCCCACAGGGAAACTCTGGAAACACCATATATTTT. This chain uses TRBV5-1 with TRBJ1-3, with D perhaps TRBD1 (6 bases). The V gene lost 4 bases and the J gene lost 0 bases, with 11 bases spanning the gap. Germline CDR1 is SGHRS and CDR2 is YFSETQ. The CDR3 loop spans 15 amino acids.

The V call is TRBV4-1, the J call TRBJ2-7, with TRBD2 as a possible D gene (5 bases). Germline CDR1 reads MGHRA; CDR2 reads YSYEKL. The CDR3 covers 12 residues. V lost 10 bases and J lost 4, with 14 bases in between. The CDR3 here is CATPGRGYEQYF. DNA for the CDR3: TGCGCCACCCCGGGCCGGGGATACGAGCAGTACTTC.

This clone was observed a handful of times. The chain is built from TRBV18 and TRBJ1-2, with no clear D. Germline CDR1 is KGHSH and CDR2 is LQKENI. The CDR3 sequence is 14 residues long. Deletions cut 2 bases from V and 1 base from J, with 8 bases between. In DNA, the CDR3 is TGTGCCAGCTCACCAGACGGGGTTAACTATGGCTACACCTTC. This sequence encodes CASSPDGVNYGYTF. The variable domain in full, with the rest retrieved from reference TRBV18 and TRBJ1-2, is NAGVMQNPRHLVRRRGQEARLRCSPMKGHSHVYWYRQLPEEGLKFMVYLQKENIIDESGMPKERFSAEFPKEGPSILRIQQVVRGDSAAYFCASSPDGVNYGYTFGSGTRLTVV.

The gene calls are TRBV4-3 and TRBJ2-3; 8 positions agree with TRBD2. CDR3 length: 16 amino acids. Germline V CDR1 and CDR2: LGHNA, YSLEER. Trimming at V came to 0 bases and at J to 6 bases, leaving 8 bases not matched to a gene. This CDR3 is CASSQDSPIAGDTQYF. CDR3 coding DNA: TGCGCCAGCAGCCAAGATTCCCCGATAGCGGGGGATACGCAGTATTTT.

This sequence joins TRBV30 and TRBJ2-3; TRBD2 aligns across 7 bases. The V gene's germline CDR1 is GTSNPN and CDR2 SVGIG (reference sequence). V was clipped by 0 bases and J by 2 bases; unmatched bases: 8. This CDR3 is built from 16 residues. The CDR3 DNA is TGTGCCTGGAGTGTTTTTAGCGGGCCCCTCACAGATACGCAGTATTTT. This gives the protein CAWSVFSGPLTDTQYF.

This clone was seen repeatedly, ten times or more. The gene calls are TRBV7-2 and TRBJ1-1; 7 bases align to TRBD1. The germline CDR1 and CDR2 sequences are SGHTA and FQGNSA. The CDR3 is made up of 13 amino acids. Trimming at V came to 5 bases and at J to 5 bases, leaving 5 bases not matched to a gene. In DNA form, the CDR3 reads TGTGCCAGCAGCCCACAGGGGAGGACTGAAGCTTTCTTT. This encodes CASSPQGRTEAFF.

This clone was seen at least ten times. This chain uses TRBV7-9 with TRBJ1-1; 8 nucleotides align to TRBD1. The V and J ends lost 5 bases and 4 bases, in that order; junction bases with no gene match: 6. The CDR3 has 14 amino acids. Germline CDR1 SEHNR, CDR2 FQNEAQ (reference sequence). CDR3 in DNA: TGTGCCAGCAGCGCACAGGGGGAAGGCACTGAAGCTTTCTTT. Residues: CASSAQGEGTEAFF.

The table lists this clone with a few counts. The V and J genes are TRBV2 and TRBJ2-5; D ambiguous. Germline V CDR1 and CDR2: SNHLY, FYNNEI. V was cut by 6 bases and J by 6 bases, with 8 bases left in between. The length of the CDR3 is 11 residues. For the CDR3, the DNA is TGTGCCAGCAGCGGGTCTCAGACCCAGTACTTC. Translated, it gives CASSGSQTQYF.

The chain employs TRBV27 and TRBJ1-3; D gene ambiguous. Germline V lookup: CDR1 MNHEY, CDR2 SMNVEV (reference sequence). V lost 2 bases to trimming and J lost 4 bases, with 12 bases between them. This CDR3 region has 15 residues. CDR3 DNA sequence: TGTGCCAGCAGTTTAGGAGGAAGGGCCGGAAACACCATATATTTT. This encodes CASSLGGRAGNTIYF.

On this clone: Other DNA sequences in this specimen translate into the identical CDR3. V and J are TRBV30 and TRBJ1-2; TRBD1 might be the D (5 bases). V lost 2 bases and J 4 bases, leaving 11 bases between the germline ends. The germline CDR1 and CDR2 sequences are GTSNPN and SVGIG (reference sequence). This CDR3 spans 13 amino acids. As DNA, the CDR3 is TGTGCCTGGAGTAGGCAGGGCGGCTATGGCTACACCTTC. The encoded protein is CAWSRQGGYGYTF.

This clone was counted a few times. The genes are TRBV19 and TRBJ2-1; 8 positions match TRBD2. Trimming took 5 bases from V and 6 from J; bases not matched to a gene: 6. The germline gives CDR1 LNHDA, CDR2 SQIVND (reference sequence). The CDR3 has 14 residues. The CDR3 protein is CASSPGLVGNEQFF. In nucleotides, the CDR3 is TGTGCCAGTAGTCCGGGACTAGTTGGCAATGAGCAGTTCTTC.

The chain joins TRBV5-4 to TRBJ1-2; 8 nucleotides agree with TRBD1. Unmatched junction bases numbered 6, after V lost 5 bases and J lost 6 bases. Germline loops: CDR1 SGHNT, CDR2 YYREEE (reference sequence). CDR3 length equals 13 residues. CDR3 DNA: TGTGCCAGCAGTTCTCAGGGGGCGGATGGCTACACCTTC. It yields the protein CASSSQGADGYTF.

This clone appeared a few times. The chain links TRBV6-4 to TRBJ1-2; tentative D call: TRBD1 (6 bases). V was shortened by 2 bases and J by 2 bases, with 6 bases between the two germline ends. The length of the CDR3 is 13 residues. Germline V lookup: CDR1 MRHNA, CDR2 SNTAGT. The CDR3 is CASSDQGNYGYTF. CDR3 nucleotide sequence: TGTGCCAGCAGTGACCAGGGGAACTATGGCTACACCTTC.

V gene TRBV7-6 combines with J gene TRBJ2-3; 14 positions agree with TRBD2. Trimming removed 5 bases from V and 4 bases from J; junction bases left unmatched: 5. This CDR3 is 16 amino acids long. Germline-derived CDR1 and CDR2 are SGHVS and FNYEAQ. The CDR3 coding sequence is TGTGCCAGCAGCCCGGGGACTAGCGGGGGCTCAGATACGCAGTATTTT. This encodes CASSPGTSGGSDTQYF.

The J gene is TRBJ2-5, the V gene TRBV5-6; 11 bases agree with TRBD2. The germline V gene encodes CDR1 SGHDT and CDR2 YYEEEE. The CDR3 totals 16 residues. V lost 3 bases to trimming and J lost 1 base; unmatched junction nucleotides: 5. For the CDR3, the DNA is TGTGCCAGCAGCTCCTTAGCGGGAGGGATCCAAGAGACCCAGTACTTC. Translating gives CASSSLAGGIQETQYF. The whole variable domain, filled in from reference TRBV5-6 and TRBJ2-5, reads DAGVTQSPTHLIKTRGQQVTLRCSPKSGHDTVSWYQQALGQGPQFIFQYYEEEERQRGNFPDRFSGHQFPNYSSELNVNALLLGDSALYLCASSSLAGGIQETQYFGPGTRLLVL.